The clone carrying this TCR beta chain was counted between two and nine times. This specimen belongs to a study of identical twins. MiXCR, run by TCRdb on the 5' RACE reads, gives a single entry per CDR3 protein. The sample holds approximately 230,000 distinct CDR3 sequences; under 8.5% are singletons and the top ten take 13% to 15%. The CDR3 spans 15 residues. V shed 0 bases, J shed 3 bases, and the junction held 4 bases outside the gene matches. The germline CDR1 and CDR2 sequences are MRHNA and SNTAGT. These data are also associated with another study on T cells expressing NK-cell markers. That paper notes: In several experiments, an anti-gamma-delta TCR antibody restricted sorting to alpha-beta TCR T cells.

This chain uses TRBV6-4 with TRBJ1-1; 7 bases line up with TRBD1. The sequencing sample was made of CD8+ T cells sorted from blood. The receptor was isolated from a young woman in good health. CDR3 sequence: CASSDSAGGDTEAFF. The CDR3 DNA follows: TGTGCCAGCAGTGACTCGGCAGGGGGTGACACTGAAGCTTTCTTT.